This TCR beta chain derives from a study of T-cell memory formation after mild COVID-19. In the study overall: Most TCR clusters belonged to a single donor.

CDR3 size: 16 residues. The junction had 6 bases not matched to a gene; V was cut back by 0 bases and J by 4 bases. Looked up from germline, CDR1 is LGHNA and CDR2 is YNFKEQ. This clonotype turned up a few times. Its specificity is unknown. A single record per CDR3 protein comes from TCRdb applying MiXCR to the 5' RACE reads. The sample includes about half a million distinct CDR3 sequences, 15% to 20% of them seen just once. Study outcomes and limitations: Contracting clones localized mainly to CM and EM when CD4+ and mainly to EMRA when CD8+. Memory sampled before infection contained some responding clones, suggesting cross-reactive memory joined. From day 15 to 85, contracting clones were balanced between CD4 and CD8, whereas later expanders leaned toward CD4+.

This clonotype originated in an adult woman who had mild COVID-19 (a few samples of this study predate the infection). Cell type and time point are not known. The chain recombines TRBV4-2 with TRBJ2-1; TRBD2 matches at 7 bases. Sequenced input: PBMCs or a T cell subset sorted from them (not recorded which). The CDR3 DNA is TGTGCCAGCAGCCAAGATACGGGAGGTATGTACAATGAGCAGTTCTTC. It encodes CASSQDTGGMYNEQFF.